Each of the 13 T cell receptor beta chains below was sequenced from the same sample in a study of blood T cell repertoires in COVID-19. This table comes from immunoSEQ multiplex PCR, and its TCRdb copy is limited to in-frame clones, with some not included. The sample consists of approximately 350,000 clones, about nine tenths of them appearing once. Sequencing was carried out using peripheral blood. The receptors stem from a woman aged 70-85 years with COVID-19, enrolled during active disease.

V usage is TRBV6-5 and J usage is TRBJ1-6, with a tentative D call TRBD1 (6 bases). V dropped 5 bases and J dropped 7 bases, with 12 bases sitting between them. This CDR3 is built from 14 residues. Germline CDR1 reads MNHEY; CDR2 reads SVGAGI. CDR3 coding DNA: TGTGCCAGCAGTCGTGAGGGGGGGAATTCACCCCTCCACTTT. It is translated as CASSREGGNSPLHF.

This clone is a singleton in its sample. The chain is built from TRBV9 and TRBJ2-2, with 8 bases fitting TRBD1. V lost 4 bases and J lost 2; bases outside the gene matches: 10. From germline, CDR1 is SGDLS and CDR2 YYNGEE. The CDR3 is 17 amino acids. The CDR3 region has the DNA TGTGCCAGCAGCCCACCGACAGGGGAGGATAACACCGGGGAGCTGTTTTTT. This sequence encodes CASSPPTGEDNTGELFF.

The rearrangement uses TRBV24-1 and TRBJ1-1; possible D gene TRBD1, 5 bases. Trimming left V 4 bases short and J 6 bases short, with 11 bases between. The CDR3 is 13 residues long. Germline CDR1 is KGHDR and CDR2 is SFDVKD. In nucleotides, the CDR3 is TGTGCCACCAGTGAAGGGGCGGTCTCTGAAGCTTTCTTT. This sequence encodes CATSEGAVSEAFF.

The chain employs TRBV6-2 or TRBV6-3 and TRBJ1-4; perhaps TRBD1 as D (6 bases). The germline gives CDR1 MNHEY, CDR2 SVGEGT. Trimming took off 0 bases at V and 1 base at J, with 12 bases between the two ends. The CDR3 spans 17 residues. CDR3: CASSYSRTDLTNEKLFF. As DNA, the CDR3 is TGTGCCAGCAGTTACTCTAGGACAGACCTAACTAATGAAAAACTGTTTTTT.

V is TRBV30 and J is TRBJ1-2, with a tentative D call TRBD1 (6 bases). Germline CDR1 and CDR2: GTSNPN and SVGIG (reference sequence). Between the trimmed V and J ends, which lost 5 bases and 7 bases, there was a span of 14 bases. CDR3 size: 12 residues. DNA for the CDR3: TGTGCCTGGTCACGGGGGGCGGTTGGCTACACCTTC. Protein sequence: CAWSRGAVGYTF.

J is TRBJ2-2 and V is TRBV19; D unclear. Trimming cost V 7 bases and J 6 bases, with 18 bases left between them. The CDR3 is 15 residues long. Germline values: CDR1 LNHDA, CDR2 SQIVND (reference sequence). The CDR3 reads CASTPYAAGSGELFF. The CDR3 region has the DNA TGTGCCAGTACTCCCTATGCAGCAGGCTCCGGGGAGCTGTTTTTT. The variable domain in full, with the rest retrieved from reference TRBV19 and TRBJ2-2, is DGGITQSPKYLFRKEGQNVTLSCEQNLNHDAMYWYRQDPGQGLRLIYYSQIVNDFQKGDIAEGYSVSREKKESFPLTVTSAQKNPTAFYLCASTPYAAGSGELFFGEGSRLTVL.

This clone was observed once. The genes are TRBV7-9 and TRBJ1-5; D not resolved. Germline V CDR1 and CDR2: SEHNR, FQNEAQ (reference sequence). V gave up 5 bases and J gave up 4 bases, with 12 bases separating them. The CDR3 is made up of 14 amino acids. The CDR3 reads CASSILGRNQPQHF. In nucleotides, the CDR3 is TGTGCCAGCAGCATTCTCGGGAGGAATCAGCCCCAGCATTTT.

The chain recombines TRBV25-1 with TRBJ1-2; D ambiguous. Germline V gives CDR1 MGHDK, CDR2 SYGVNS. Trimming cost V 7 bases and J 5 bases, with 8 bases left between them. This CDR3 spans 11 amino acids. The CDR3 protein is CASKQYYGYTF. The CDR3 bases are TGTGCCAGCAAACAGTATTATGGCTACACCTTC.

The chain has TRBV11-2 and TRBJ1-2; D perhaps matches TRBD1 (6 bases). The CDR3 consists of 15 residues. The germline V gene encodes CDR1 SGHAT and CDR2 FQNNGV. V lost 2 bases and J 7 bases, leaving 17 bases between the germline ends. The CDR3 bases are TGTGCCAGCAGCTTATCCGGCGGGGGCCAGGTTGGCTACACCTTC. Residues: CASSLSGGGQVGYTF.

CDR3 in amino acids: CASSLGGLNTEAFF. For the CDR3, the DNA is TGTGCCAGCAGCTTAGGGGGCTTGAACACTGAAGCTTTCTTT. The chain couples TRBV7-2 to TRBJ1-1; TRBD1 is a possible D gene (5 bases). The CDR3 is made up of 14 amino acids. From germline, CDR1 is SGHTA and CDR2 FQGNSA. With 1 base removed from V and 0 bases from J, the gap between germline ends came to 6 bases.

The rearrangement links TRBV24-1 to TRBJ2-1; D is unresolved. CDR3 size: 12 residues. The germline V gene encodes CDR1 KGHDR and CDR2 SFDVKD. V dropped 2 bases and J dropped 9 bases, with 7 bases sitting between them. The CDR3 reads CATSDWRGEQFF. The CDR3 DNA reads TGTGCCACCAGTGATTGGAGAGGTGAGCAGTTCTTC.

The rearrangement joins TRBV7-2 to TRBJ1-5; D is undetermined. CDR1 SGHTA and CDR2 FQGNSA come from the germline V gene. V was clipped by 1 base and J by 7 bases, with 14 bases between them. The CDR3 is 15 amino acids. The CDR3 bases are TGTGCCAGCAGCTTAGGGTCAAAGGGAGGACAGCCCCAGCATTTT. It is translated as CASSLGSKGGQPQHF.

This chain links TRBV18 with TRBJ1-1; 9 nucleotides agree with TRBD1. V was clipped by 6 bases and J by 5 bases; unmatched bases: 7. The germline CDR1 and CDR2 sequences are KGHSH and LQKENI. The CDR3 has 14 residues. The CDR3 nucleotides read TGTGCCAGCTCGCCCAACAGGGGGCAAACTGAAGCTTTCTTT. Its translation is CASSPNRGQTEAFF.